A selection of T cell receptor beta chains follows, all from one sample in a study of blood T cell repertoires in COVID-19. Repertoires were generated with immunoSEQ multiplex PCR, while TCRdb's copy carries only in-frame clones and drops some. The data contain about 410,000 clones, about nine tenths of them singletons. The specimen was peripheral blood. The receptors shown here come from a woman in her thirties or forties with COVID-19, enrolled during active disease. Each CDR3 is given with its conserved first and last residue. Fields, in order: clone size, V gene, J gene, D gene, CDR3 protein, CDR3 DNA. The D gene is left open where the match is weak. Expanded clones are given a class, and other clones once, few, many or no size at all.

clone_size: .; v_call: TRBV28; j_call: TRBJ1-5; d_call: .; cdr3_aa: CASSLRRGMSNQPQHF; cdr3_nt: TGTGCCAGCAGTCTTCGGAGAGGGATGAGCAATCAGCCCCAGCATTTT
clone_size: .; v_call: TRBV5-4; j_call: TRBJ1-1; d_call: TRBD1; cdr3_aa: CASSKPGQPNTEAFF; cdr3_nt: TGTGCCAGCAGCAAACCGGGACAGCCGAACACTGAAGCTTTCTTT
clone_size: .; v_call: TRBV18; j_call: TRBJ2-2; d_call: .; cdr3_aa: CASSPPLGANGELFF; cdr3_nt: TGTGCCAGCTCACCACCGTTGGGGGCAAACGGGGAGCTGTTTTTT
clone_size: .; v_call: TRBV12-3/TRBV12-4; j_call: TRBJ1-5; d_call: .; cdr3_aa: CASRGNTEEPQHF; cdr3_nt: TGTGCCAGCAGGGGGAATACGGAGGAGCCCCAGCATTTT
clone_size: .; v_call: TRBV18; j_call: TRBJ1-2; d_call: TRBD1; cdr3_aa: CASSQGQLVYGYTF; cdr3_nt: TGTGCCAGCTCCCAGGGACAGTTGGTCTATGGCTACACCTTC
clone_size: .; v_call: TRBV6-6; j_call: TRBJ2-7; d_call: TRBD2; cdr3_aa: CASSLLAGDFEQYF; cdr3_nt: TGTGCCAGCAGTCTACTAGCGGGGGACTTCGAGCAGTACTTC
clone_size: once; v_call: TRBV4-3; j_call: TRBJ1-3; d_call: .; cdr3_aa: CASSQVGGIGNTIYF; cdr3_nt: TGCGCCAGCAGCCAAGTCGGGGGGATAGGAAACACCATATATTTT
clone_size: .; v_call: TRBV7-9; j_call: TRBJ1-1; d_call: TRBD1; cdr3_aa: CASSLFAQGDTEAFF; cdr3_nt: TGTGCCAGCAGCTTATTCGCCCAGGGGGACACTGAAGCTTTCTTT
clone_size: once; v_call: TRBV28; j_call: TRBJ1-1; d_call: TRBD1; cdr3_aa: CASSKAGGNTEAFF; cdr3_nt: TGTGCCAGCAGTAAGGCAGGGGGGAACACTGAAGCTTTCTTT
clone_size: .; v_call: TRBV2; j_call: TRBJ1-1; d_call: .; cdr3_aa: CASSGARFFTEAFF; cdr3_nt: TGTGCCAGCAGCGGAGCAAGGTTTTTTACTGAAGCTTTCTTT
clone_size: .; v_call: TRBV6-5; j_call: TRBJ2-3; d_call: .; cdr3_aa: CASTLSPAGTDTQYF; cdr3_nt: TGTGCCAGCACCCTTTCACCCGCAGGCACAGATACGCAGTATTTT
clone_size: .; v_call: TRBV4-1; j_call: TRBJ1-5; d_call: TRBD1; cdr3_aa: CASRAGQGSNQPQHF; cdr3_nt: TGCGCCAGCAGAGCGGGACAGGGTAGCAATCAGCCCCAGCATTTT
clone_size: .; v_call: TRBV15; j_call: TRBJ1-5; d_call: TRBD1; cdr3_aa: CATSRRDRESQPQHF; cdr3_nt: TGTGCCACCAGCAGACGGGACAGGGAAAGTCAGCCCCAGCATTTT
clone_size: .; v_call: TRBV25-1; j_call: TRBJ1-4; d_call: TRBD1; cdr3_aa: CASSERTGPNEKLFF; cdr3_nt: TGTGCCAGCAGTGAACGGACAGGGCCTAATGAAAAACTGTTTTTT
clone_size: .; v_call: TRBV3-1/TRBV3-2; j_call: TRBJ1-2; d_call: TRBD1; cdr3_aa: CASSQDIVTGVSCTF; cdr3_nt: TGTGCCAGCAGCCAAGATATTGTGACAGGGGTGTCCTGCACCTTC
clone_size: once; v_call: TRBV30; j_call: TRBJ1-5; d_call: TRBD1; cdr3_aa: CAWTQGDSNQPQHF; cdr3_nt: TGTGCCTGGACTCAGGGGGATAGCAATCAGCCCCAGCATTTT
clone_size: .; v_call: TRBV6-2/TRBV6-3; j_call: TRBJ1-5; d_call: TRBD1; cdr3_aa: CASSSPRTGGSSQPQHF; cdr3_nt: TGTGCCAGCAGTTCCCCCCGGACAGGAGGAAGCAGTCAGCCCCAGCATTTT
clone_size: .; v_call: TRBV28; j_call: TRBJ2-5; d_call: .; cdr3_aa: CASSLSPFRETQYF; cdr3_nt: TGTGCCAGCAGTTTATCACCCTTTCGGGAGACCCAGTACTTC
clone_size: .; v_call: TRBV19; j_call: TRBJ1-5; d_call: .; cdr3_aa: CASSISLSNQPQHF; cdr3_nt: TGTGCCAGTAGTATTTCCCTTAGCAATCAGCCCCAGCATTTT
clone_size: few; v_call: TRBV11-2; j_call: TRBJ1-2; d_call: TRBD1; cdr3_aa: CASSEGQGVDYGYTF; cdr3_nt: TGTGCCAGCAGCGAAGGACAGGGGGTTGACTATGGCTACACCTTC
clone_size: .; v_call: TRBV27; j_call: TRBJ2-1; d_call: .; cdr3_aa: CASSDTYPPWDEQFF; cdr3_nt: TGTGCCAGCAGCGACACTTATCCTCCTTGGGATGAGCAGTTCTTC
clone_size: once; v_call: TRBV28; j_call: TRBJ1-2; d_call: .; cdr3_aa: CASSPPGYGYTF; cdr3_nt: TGTGCCAGCTCACCCCCGGGATATGGCTACACCTTC
clone_size: .; v_call: TRBV19; j_call: TRBJ2-1; d_call: TRBD2; cdr3_aa: CASSITSGGAGSYNEQFF; cdr3_nt: TGTGCCAGTAGTATTACTAGCGGGGGGGCCGGGTCCTACAATGAGCAGTTCTTC
clone_size: .; v_call: TRBV28; j_call: TRBJ2-7; d_call: .; cdr3_aa: CASRRDGVAYEQYF; cdr3_nt: TGTGCCAGCAGACGGGATGGCGTTGCCTACGAGCAGTACTTC
clone_size: .; v_call: TRBV4-3; j_call: TRBJ1-2; d_call: .; cdr3_aa: CASSQADREVAGYTF; cdr3_nt: TGCGCCAGCAGCCAGGCCGACCGGGAGGTCGCTGGCTACACCTTC
clone_size: .; v_call: TRBV6-5; j_call: TRBJ2-7; d_call: TRBD1; cdr3_aa: CASTRDRVTNEQYF; cdr3_nt: TGTGCCAGCACCCGGGACAGGGTAACTAACGAGCAGTACTTC
clone_size: .; v_call: TRBV5-1; j_call: TRBJ1-5; d_call: .; cdr3_aa: CASSLVAGQPQHF; cdr3_nt: TGCGCCAGCAGCTTGGTGGCGGGGCAGCCCCAGCATTTT
clone_size: .; v_call: TRBV5-1; j_call: TRBJ2-2; d_call: TRBD2; cdr3_aa: CASMSSSSGSSAGELFF; cdr3_nt: TGCGCCAGCATGTCTTCTTCTAGCGGGAGCTCGGCCGGGGAGCTGTTTTTT
clone_size: .; v_call: TRBV28; j_call: TRBJ1-1; d_call: .; cdr3_aa: CASRYSLRDTEAFF; cdr3_nt: TGTGCCAGCAGGTACAGTCTCAGGGACACTGAAGCTTTCTTT
clone_size: .; v_call: TRBV4-3; j_call: TRBJ1-2; d_call: .; cdr3_aa: CASSHAGGLYGYTF; cdr3_nt: TGCGCCAGCAGCCACGCGGGCGGCTTGTATGGCTACACCTTC
clone_size: .; v_call: TRBV3-1/TRBV3-2; j_call: TRBJ2-1; d_call: TRBD2; cdr3_aa: CASSQVLAGGHEQFF; cdr3_nt: TGTGCCAGCAGCCAAGTCCTAGCGGGAGGGCATGAGCAGTTCTTC
clone_size: .; v_call: TRBV5-1; j_call: TRBJ2-7; d_call: .; cdr3_aa: CASSLEGVAVSF; cdr3_nt: TGCGCCAGCAGCTTGGAAGGGGTTGCTGTTTCCTTC
clone_size: .; v_call: TRBV5-8; j_call: TRBJ1-5; d_call: .; cdr3_aa: CASSLAWSGDQPQHF; cdr3_nt: TGTGCCAGCAGCTTGGCCTGGTCCGGGGATCAGCCCCAGCATTTT
clone_size: .; v_call: TRBV7-6; j_call: TRBJ1-2; d_call: .; cdr3_aa: CASSLAQISYGYTF; cdr3_nt: TGTGCCAGCAGCTTAGCCCAGATCAGCTATGGCTACACCTTC
clone_size: .; v_call: TRBV19; j_call: TRBJ1-2; d_call: .; cdr3_aa: CASSTKGQTNPNYGYTF; cdr3_nt: TGTGCCAGTAGTACCAAAGGACAAACGAATCCCAACTATGGCTACACCTTC
clone_size: .; v_call: TRBV19; j_call: TRBJ2-5; d_call: TRBD2; cdr3_aa: CASQKGGRQETQYF; cdr3_nt: TGTGCCAGCCAGAAGGGAGGGAGACAAGAGACCCAGTACTTC
clone_size: .; v_call: TRBV7-2; j_call: TRBJ2-2; d_call: TRBD1; cdr3_aa: CASSSDRVGTGELFF; cdr3_nt: TGTGCCAGCAGCTCCGACAGGGTAGGCACCGGGGAGCTGTTTTTT
clone_size: few; v_call: TRBV18; j_call: TRBJ1-2; d_call: .; cdr3_aa: CASSLPNYGYTF; cdr3_nt: TGTGCCAGCTCACTTCCGAACTATGGCTACACCTTC
clone_size: .; v_call: TRBV15; j_call: TRBJ1-1; d_call: TRBD1; cdr3_aa: CATSRGTGWEAFF; cdr3_nt: TGTGCCACCAGCAGAGGGACAGGGTGGGAAGCTTTCTTT
clone_size: .; v_call: TRBV9; j_call: TRBJ2-7; d_call: TRBD1; cdr3_aa: CASAKDRSYEQYF; cdr3_nt: TGTGCCAGCGCAAAGGACAGGTCCTACGAGCAGTACTTC
clone_size: .; v_call: TRBV10-3; j_call: TRBJ1-5; d_call: .; cdr3_aa: CAISASNQPQHF; cdr3_nt: TGTGCCATCAGCGCGAGCAATCAGCCCCAGCATTTT
clone_size: .; v_call: TRBV9; j_call: TRBJ2-2; d_call: TRBD1; cdr3_aa: CASSGRDRVGTGELFF; cdr3_nt: TGTGCCAGCAGCGGCCGGGACAGGGTTGGCACCGGGGAGCTGTTTTTT
clone_size: .; v_call: TRBV6-6; j_call: TRBJ1-4; d_call: .; cdr3_aa: CASSYSGQPNEKLFF; cdr3_nt: TGTGCCAGCAGTTACTCTGGACAGCCTAATGAAAAACTGTTTTTT
clone_size: .; v_call: TRBV30; j_call: TRBJ1-3; d_call: .; cdr3_aa: CAWSYRGRGTGNTIYF; cdr3_nt: TGTGCCTGGAGTTATCGGGGCAGGGGAACTGGAAACACCATATATTTT
clone_size: .; v_call: TRBV7-3; j_call: TRBJ1-6; d_call: .; cdr3_aa: CASSLNSAGDSPLHF; cdr3_nt: TGTGCCAGCAGCTTAAATTCGGCAGGGGACTCACCCCTCCACTTT
clone_size: .; v_call: TRBV19; j_call: TRBJ1-2; d_call: TRBD1; cdr3_aa: CASSTGTGVGYTF; cdr3_nt: TGTGCCAGTAGTACCGGGACAGGGGTTGGCTACACCTTC
clone_size: .; v_call: TRBV9; j_call: TRBJ1-4; d_call: .; cdr3_aa: CASSVAVGAGEKLFF; cdr3_nt: TGTGCCAGCAGCGTAGCCGTAGGGGCTGGTGAAAAACTGTTTTTT
clone_size: .; v_call: TRBV3-1/TRBV3-2; j_call: TRBJ2-2; d_call: .; cdr3_aa: CASRLLQVTGELFF; cdr3_nt: TGTGCCAGCAGGCTTCTCCAGGTCACCGGGGAGCTGTTTTTT
clone_size: once; v_call: TRBV5-1; j_call: TRBJ2-7; d_call: .; cdr3_aa: CASSLATGSNFYEQYF; cdr3_nt: TGCGCCAGCAGCTTGGCCACGGGGAGTAATTTCTACGAGCAGTACTTC
clone_size: once; v_call: TRBV28; j_call: TRBJ1-2; d_call: .; cdr3_aa: CASSPSNLYGYTF; cdr3_nt: TGTGCCAGCAGCCCTTCTAACCTCTATGGCTACACCTTC
clone_size: .; v_call: TRBV11-2; j_call: TRBJ1-1; d_call: .; cdr3_aa: CASSLGETVEAFF; cdr3_nt: TGTGCCAGCAGCTTAGGGGAGACGGTCGAAGCTTTCTTT
clone_size: .; v_call: TRBV7-3; j_call: TRBJ2-1; d_call: TRBD1; cdr3_aa: CASSPQGASDNEQFF; cdr3_nt: TGTGCCAGCAGCCCACAGGGGGCTTCCGACAATGAGCAGTTCTTC
clone_size: once; v_call: TRBV30; j_call: TRBJ2-2; d_call: .; cdr3_aa: CAWSVFETGELFF; cdr3_nt: TGTGCCTGGAGTGTATTTGAGACCGGGGAGCTGTTTTTT
clone_size: .; v_call: TRBV7-9; j_call: TRBJ2-3; d_call: .; cdr3_aa: CASSPTYTDTQYF; cdr3_nt: TGTGCCAGCAGCCCGACTTACACAGATACGCAGTATTTT
clone_size: once; v_call: TRBV19; j_call: TRBJ1-6; d_call: TRBD1; cdr3_aa: CASTSGQGARPLHF; cdr3_nt: TGTGCCAGTACCTCGGGACAGGGGGCGCGACCCCTCCACTTT
clone_size: once; v_call: TRBV30; j_call: TRBJ1-4; d_call: .; cdr3_aa: CAWSLRGRGPNEKLFF; cdr3_nt: TGTGCCTGGAGTCTTAGGGGGAGGGGTCCTAATGAAAAACTGTTTTTT
clone_size: .; v_call: TRBV6-5; j_call: TRBJ2-2; d_call: .; cdr3_aa: CASRLLGELFF; cdr3_nt: TGTGCCAGCAGGTTACTAGGGGAGCTGTTTTTT
clone_size: once; v_call: TRBV19; j_call: TRBJ1-1; d_call: .; cdr3_aa: CASSLSAAGDTEAFF; cdr3_nt: TGTGCCAGTAGTTTATCAGCAGCAGGGGACACTGAAGCTTTCTTT